This T cell receptor (beta chain) was recorded in a study of T cell repertoires in cytomegalovirus infection (dated 2019 in TCRdb). For the study in its entirety: Donor HLA type was relevant to the analysis, because carriage of CMV infection together with the matching HLA type was indicated by public TCR beta signatures.

What the study reported, not specific to this receptor: The ex vivo response was dominated by HLA-C-restricted CMV-specific TCR beta clonotypes, which also provided the single most frequent clonotype in two of eight donors. Cumulative frequency of public TCR beta family members discriminated carriers of CMV infection plus the relevant HLA type in this cohort and an independent approximately 340-donor cohort.

In the germline V gene (reference sequence), CDR1 corresponds to SEHNR and CDR2 to FQNEAQ. Ends trimmed: V by 5 bases, J by 6 bases; bases unmatched to a gene: 4. Its CDR3 holds 13 amino acids, cysteine through phenylalanine. CDR3 DNA only is kept here, 39 bases in frame from base 1. On this clonotype: Its antigen is unknown. Per-nucleotide qualities are absent, and no much larger clonotype sits a single base away.

The sequencer listed for this sample is Illumina HiSeq 1500. Through fastp at Q25 and MiXCR, TCRdb rebuilt clones from the public reads, retaining in-frame beta chains. Entries are consolidated by CDR3 protein sequence, retaining the most common genes and DNA. Here the sample has approximately 500,000 distinct CDR3 sequences; about 30% occur a single time. Roughly an eighth of the sample belongs to the ten largest clones. The origin of this receptor is a human donor in good health (CMV status not recorded). Some clones in this sample may be carry-over from other donors' samples. The sequenced sample consisted of PBMCs. The chain is assembled from TRBV7-9 and TRBJ2-1; TRBD2 matches 7 bases in the middle. The nucleotides read TGTGCCAGCAGCCACGGGAGGCTCAATGAGCAGTTCTTC. This encodes CASSHGRLNEQFF.